These T cell receptor beta chains were read from a single sample in a study of beta chain features in type 1 diabetes. Sequenced by immunoSEQ multiplex PCR; TCRdb stores in-frame clones only, minus some. The table records about 230,000 clones, over 8.5% of them present only once. The sequenced sample was naive CD4+ T cells from blood. These receptors all stem from a young woman in good health. CDR3s include the opening cysteine and the closing phenylalanine or tryptophan. D genes are given only for firm matches. The listing skips clone size in some rows; elsewhere it reads once, few, many or a size class.

cdr3_aa	cdr3_nt	j_call	clone_size	v_call	d_call
CASSTLAGTYNEQFF	TGTGCCAGCAGTACCCTGGCAGGTACCTACAATGAGCAGTTCTTC	TRBJ2-1	NA	TRBV6-5	NA
CSADSDTDTQYF	TGCAGCGCGGACAGCGACACAGATACGCAGTATTTT	TRBJ2-3	NA	TRBV29-1	NA
CASSQGDGSTDTQYF	TGTGCCAGCAGTCAGGGGGACGGTAGCACAGATACGCAGTATTTT	TRBJ2-3	few	TRBV6-1	TRBD1
CASAPDTGELFF	TGTGCCAGCGCCCCAGACACCGGGGAGCTGTTTTTT	TRBJ2-2	NA	TRBV2	NA
CASSLSKGGTYEQYF	TGTGCCAGCAGCTTAAGTAAGGGGGGGACCTACGAGCAGTACTTC	TRBJ2-7	many	TRBV7-9	NA
CSAPLVDTQYF	TGCAGTGCTCCCCTCGTGGATACGCAGTATTTT	TRBJ2-3	NA	TRBV20-1	NA
CAWSVSRKKDEQFF	TGTGCCTGGAGTGTTTCTAGGAAAAAGGATGAGCAGTTCTTC	TRBJ2-1	few	TRBV30	NA
CASSYRGGYTEAFF	TGTGCCAGCAGTTACAGGGGGGGATACACTGAAGCTTTCTTT	TRBJ1-1	NA	TRBV27	TRBD1
CASSFGLAGNAYNEQFF	TGCGCCAGCAGCTTCGGACTAGCGGGTAATGCCTACAATGAGCAGTTCTTC	TRBJ2-1	NA	TRBV5-1	TRBD2
CASSPLELAEAFF	TGTGCCAGCTCACCGTTAGAATTGGCTGAAGCTTTCTTT	TRBJ1-1	NA	TRBV18	NA
CASSLTENTEAFF	TGTGCCAGCAGCTTGACTGAGAACACTGAAGCTTTCTTT	TRBJ1-1	NA	TRBV11-2	NA
CASSSRTSGTAGELFF	TGTGCCAGTAGTTCGAGGACTAGCGGGACGGCCGGGGAGCTGTTTTTT	TRBJ2-2	few	TRBV19	TRBD2
CASSVQGESYEQYF	TGTGCCAGCAGTGTACAGGGGGAATCCTACGAGCAGTACTTC	TRBJ2-7	few	TRBV6-6	TRBD1
CASRRGGDGQTQYF	TGTGCCAGCAGGCGGGGGGGGGACGGGCAGACCCAGTACTTC	TRBJ2-5	NA	TRBV7-2	TRBD2
CASSDSHEENTEAFF	TGTGCCAGCAGTGATTCCCACGAGGAGAACACTGAAGCTTTCTTT	TRBJ1-1	NA	TRBV6-4	NA
CASSYSGIQGGYGYTF	TGTGCCAGCAGTTACTCAGGGATACAGGGTGGCTATGGCTACACCTTC	TRBJ1-2	few	TRBV6-5	NA
CASSPRQPSNEQYF	TGTGCCAGCAGCCCAAGACAGCCCTCGAACGAGCAGTACTTC	TRBJ2-7	few	TRBV6-5	NA
CASSQGTSGNNEQFF	TGTGCCAGCAGCCAAGGGACTAGCGGGAACAATGAGCAGTTCTTC	TRBJ2-1	NA	TRBV7-8	TRBD2
CAWAPLRGHFYEQYF	TGTGCCTGGGCTCCTTTAAGGGGACATTTCTACGAGCAGTACTTC	TRBJ2-7	few	TRBV30	NA
CASQVLGQSNYGYTF	TGTGCCAGTCAAGTCCTAGGACAGTCCAACTATGGCTACACCTTC	TRBJ1-2	few	TRBV19	NA
CASSLEGVVSPLHF	TGTGCCAGCAGCTTAGAAGGGGTAGTTTCACCCCTCCACTTT	TRBJ1-6	NA	TRBV7-3	NA
CAISGEGTNEKLFF	TGTGCCATCAGCGGGGAGGGAACTAATGAAAAACTGTTTTTT	TRBJ1-4	NA	TRBV10-3	NA
CASSMGQVIYNEQFF	TGTGCCAGCTCAATGGGACAGGTGATCTACAATGAGCAGTTCTTC	TRBJ2-1	few	TRBV18	TRBD1
CASSLGTGRSSYNEQFF	TGTGCCAGCTCGCTAGGGACAGGGCGAAGCTCCTACAATGAGCAGTTCTTC	TRBJ2-1	few	TRBV18	TRBD1
CASSPTTGVYEQYF	TGTGCCAGCTCACCGACGACAGGGGTCTACGAGCAGTACTTC	TRBJ2-7	NA	TRBV18	TRBD1
CASSPNSTDTQYF	TGTGCCAGCTCACCGAACTCAACAGATACGCAGTATTTT	TRBJ2-3	few	TRBV18	NA
CAWSMAGRSTGELFF	TGTGCCTGGAGTATGGCAGGCCGCAGCACCGGGGAGCTGTTTTTT	TRBJ2-2	few	TRBV30	NA
CASSEPHRLNTEAFF	TGTGCCAGCAGTGAGCCTCACAGGCTGAACACTGAAGCTTTCTTT	TRBJ1-1	few	TRBV6-1	NA
CASSRQGSYTEAFF	TGTGCCAGCAGTAGACAGGGGTCGTACACTGAAGCTTTCTTT	TRBJ1-1	NA	TRBV6-5	TRBD1
CASSLDLLGRGRSASPLHF	TGTGCCAGCAGCTTAGACCTATTAGGCAGGGGGCGTTCAGCTTCACCCCTCCACTTT	TRBJ1-6	few	TRBV11-2	TRBD1
CSVGQKETQYF	TGCAGCGTGGGACAGAAAGAGACCCAGTACTTC	TRBJ2-5	NA	TRBV29-1	TRBD1
CASSLAGGVGAFF	TGTGCCAGCAGCTTAGCAGGGGGAGTCGGAGCTTTCTTT	TRBJ1-1	NA	TRBV7-9	NA
CASRNRGLEGYTF	TGTGCCAGCAGGAACAGGGGGCTTGAAGGCTACACCTTC	TRBJ1-2	few	TRBV6-1	TRBD1
CASRGSYEQYF	TGTGCCAGCAGGGGCTCCTACGAGCAGTACTTC	TRBJ2-7	once	TRBV7-9	NA
CASSHAGTSVYNEQFF	TGTGCCAGCAGCCACGCCGGGACTAGCGTTTACAATGAGCAGTTCTTC	TRBJ2-1	few	TRBV7-9	TRBD2
CASSHPAGGPETQYF	TGCGCCAGCAGCCATCCAGCGGGAGGGCCGGAGACCCAGTACTTC	TRBJ2-5	NA	TRBV4-1	TRBD2
CASSYPTGVNTEAFF	TGTGCCAGCAGTTACCCGACAGGGGTGAACACTGAAGCTTTCTTT	TRBJ1-1	few	TRBV6-6	TRBD1
CASSYSSGVPYEQYF	TGTGCCAGCAGTTACTCATCAGGGGTCCCCTACGAGCAGTACTTC	TRBJ2-7	NA	TRBV6-5	NA
CATSREDRGRGYTF	TGTGCCACCAGCAGAGAGGACAGGGGAAGAGGCTACACCTTC	TRBJ1-2	NA	TRBV15	TRBD1
CASSLGGYRVPAYEQYF	TGTGCCAGCAGCTTAGGAGGCTACAGGGTCCCAGCCTACGAGCAGTACTTC	TRBJ2-7	NA	TRBV11-2	NA
CASSYSGAGETQYF	TGTGCCAGCAGTTACTCTGGGGCGGGGGAGACCCAGTACTTC	TRBJ2-5	NA	TRBV6-5	NA
CASSKQGGYTF	TGTGCCAGTAGTAAACAGGGTGGCTACACCTTC	TRBJ1-2	NA	TRBV19	NA
CASRGGRGDQPQHF	TGTGCCAGCAGAGGCGGCAGGGGGGATCAGCCCCAGCATTTT	TRBJ1-5	few	TRBV25-1	TRBD1
CASSLGQGLTNEKLFF	TGCGCCAGCAGCCTCGGACAGGGTTTAACTAATGAAAAACTGTTTTTT	TRBJ1-4	NA	TRBV4-1	TRBD1
CASSLDRMNTEAFF	TGCGCCAGCAGCTTAGACAGAATGAACACTGAAGCTTTCTTT	TRBJ1-1	NA	TRBV5-1	NA
CASSEVSEAFF	TGTGCCAGCAGTGAAGTCTCTGAAGCTTTCTTT	TRBJ1-1	NA	TRBV6-1	NA
CASSPRSTGLQPQHF	TGTGCCAGCAGTCCCCGATCGACAGGGCTTCAGCCCCAGCATTTT	TRBJ1-5	NA	TRBV2	TRBD1
CATSRDPVTGRGNTIYF	TGTGCCACCAGCAGAGATCCCGTGACAGGGAGGGGAAACACCATATATTTT	TRBJ1-3	once	TRBV15	TRBD1
CASSATGETQYF	TGTGCCAGCAGTGCCACGGGGGAGACCCAGTACTTC	TRBJ2-5	NA	TRBV2	NA
CATSRDMAGQETQYF	TGTGCCACCAGCAGAGATATGGCCGGGCAAGAGACCCAGTACTTC	TRBJ2-5	few	TRBV15	NA
CASSMRGTSGRGKSDTQYF	TGTGCCAGTAGTATGAGGGGGACTAGCGGGAGGGGGAAGTCAGATACGCAGTATTTT	TRBJ2-3	few	TRBV19	TRBD2
CASSATSGTQETQYF	TGTGCCAGCAGCGCGACTAGCGGTACCCAAGAGACCCAGTACTTC	TRBJ2-5	NA	TRBV9	TRBD2
CASRGQLRGSYEQYF	TGTGCCAGTAGAGGCCAGTTAAGAGGATCCTACGAGCAGTACTTC	TRBJ2-7	NA	TRBV19	NA
CASSLSFGTGRTQYF	TGTGCCAGCAGTTTATCGTTTGGGACAGGCCGAACCCAGTACTTC	TRBJ2-5	few	TRBV27	TRBD1
CASSQQRGTEAFF	TGTGCCAGTAGTCAACAAAGGGGTACTGAAGCTTTCTTT	TRBJ1-1	NA	TRBV19	NA
CASSLDRGQNQPQHF	TGTGCCAGCTCACTGGACAGGGGGCAAAATCAGCCCCAGCATTTT	TRBJ1-5	few	TRBV18	TRBD1
CASSHPQGSNQPQHF	TGTGCCAGCAGCCACCCACAGGGAAGCAATCAGCCCCAGCATTTT	TRBJ1-5	few	TRBV11-2	NA
CASSVRGQISGNTIYF	TGTGCCAGCAGCGTAAGGGGACAGATTTCTGGAAACACCATATATTTT	TRBJ1-3	few	TRBV9	TRBD1